This TCR beta chain was retrieved from a study of identical twins. The CDR3 is made up of 14 amino acids. J was trimmed by 5 bases and V by 5 bases; bases with no gene match: 6. From germline, CDR1 is LNHDA and CDR2 SQIVND (reference sequence). From the 5' RACE reads, TCRdb called clonotypes with MiXCR, one entry per CDR3 protein. The profile shows hundreds of thousands of distinct CDR3 sequences, around 20% of them singletons. In its sample, this clonotype was seen a few times. Only healthy Caucasians were included as donors. These data were also reused for a study on T cells expressing NK-cell markers. That report notes: Eight donors were sequenced, seven testing HCMV-seropositive and one testing seronegative. NKG2C+ dominant clonotype frequencies in over 5 donors were roughly 1.0-7.5% of CD8+ T cells.

Sequencing was carried out using PBMCs. The clonotype originates from a woman under 30 in good health. The chain links TRBV19 to TRBJ2-5; 9 bases match TRBD1. The CDR3 coding sequence is TGTGCCAGTAGTTGGCGACAGGGGGAGGAGACCCAGTACTTC. This encodes CASSWRQGEETQYF.